This entry lists 24 T cell receptor beta chains sequenced from one sample in a study of OX40 agonist ivuxolimab in advanced cancers. Some clones are missing from TCRdb's copy, which holds only in-frame ones; the method was immunoSEQ multiplex PCR. Among tens of thousands of clones, roughly 90% were seen once, and the ten largest hold approximately 26%. This material consisted of CD4+ or CD8+ T cells sorted from blood, taken in a trial of the OX40 agonist ivuxolimab. All receptors derive from an adult with an advanced solid tumor such as melanoma, head and neck, liver or kidney cancer.

The chain has TRBV7-6 and TRBJ2-3; D gene unclear. The ends were cut back, 5 bases at V and 5 bases at J, with 11 bases in the middle. Germline loops: CDR1 SGHVS, CDR2 FNYEAQ. The CDR3 runs 13 residues. The CDR3 DNA reads TGTGCCAGCAGCACCTCTGCTGGAGATACGCAGTATTTT. Translation gives CASSTSAGDTQYF.

This clone was found a few times. The gene calls are TRBV2 and TRBJ1-5; D is ambiguous. The CDR3 length is 12 residues. Trimming took off 8 bases at V and 7 bases at J, with 12 bases between the two ends. Germline loops: CDR1 SNHLY, CDR2 FYNNEI. The CDR3: CASWAFGQPQHF. The CDR3 DNA reads TGTGCCAGCTGGGCGTTTGGACAGCCCCAGCATTTT. Using reference TRBV2 and TRBJ1-5 for the parts outside the CDR3, the full variable domain is EPEVTQTPSHQVTQMGQEVILRCVPISNHLYFYWYRQILGQKVEFLVSFYNNEISEKSEIFDDQFSVERPDGSNFTLKIRSTKLEDSAMYFCASWAFGQPQHFGDGTRLSIL.

CDR3 nucleotide sequence: TGCAGCGTCCACACTACGAACACCGGGGAGCTGTTTTTT. This sequence encodes CSVHTTNTGELFF. The chain carries TRBV29-1 and TRBJ2-2; no reliable D call. From germline, CDR1 is SQVTM and CDR2 ANQGSEA. CDR3 length: 13 amino acids. V was trimmed by 6 bases and J by 0 bases, leaving 8 bases between them.

The chain recombines TRBV15 with TRBJ2-2; 7 bases match TRBD1. V gave up 7 bases and J gave up 3 bases; unmatched junction bases: 5. In germline, CDR1 is LNHNV, CDR2 YYDKDF (reference sequence). This CDR3 is built from 14 residues. The DNA for the CDR3 is TGTGCCACCAATCCGGGACAGCACACCGGGGAGCTGTTTTTT. Translation: CATNPGQHTGELFF.

This clone came up once. The CDR3 does not close with the conserved phenylalanine or tryptophan, likely indicating a read error. It is unclear where the CDR3 begins or ends on the DNA, so no DNA is shown, and the CDR3 is as TCRdb lists it. The chain joins TRBV7-3 to TRBJ1-4. The CDR3 is 9 residues long, counting both termini. CDR1 and CDR2 from the germline V gene are SGHTA and FQGTGA. The CDR3 is CASSRRARM.

This rearrangement joins TRBV7-9 to TRBJ2-2, with 11 nucleotides matching TRBD2. Germline loops: CDR1 SEHNR, CDR2 FQNEAQ (reference sequence). V was pared by 7 bases and J by 7 bases, with 5 bases of the junction left unmatched. This CDR3 is 14 amino acids long. CDR3 DNA: TGTGCCAGCAATCAACTAGCGGGGGTCGGGGAGCTGTTTTTT. Translated, it gives CASNQLAGVGELFF.

The J gene is TRBJ2-3, the V gene TRBV6-5; D is unclear. CDR3 size: 14 residues. V gave up 0 bases and J gave up 2 bases, with 6 bases separating them. Germline V gene sequence: CDR1 MNHEY, CDR2 SVGAGI. CDR3 in amino acids: CASSYSTNTDTQYF. CDR3 sequence (DNA): TGTGCCAGCAGTTACTCGACCAACACAGATACGCAGTATTTT.

V gene TRBV4-2 combines with J gene TRBJ2-2, with 7 bases fitting TRBD2. V dropped 0 bases and J dropped 4; count of bases not matched to a gene: 2. CDR1 is LGHNA, CDR2 YNFKEQ, per germline. This CDR3 has 15 residues. CDR3 protein: CASSQDPGGTGELFF. The DNA for the CDR3 is TGTGCCAGCAGCCAAGATCCGGGGGGCACCGGGGAGCTGTTTTTT.

The chain uses TRBV9 and TRBJ1-2; D gene ambiguous. Germline loops: CDR1 SGDLS, CDR2 YYNGEE. This CDR3 has 13 amino acids. V lost 0 bases and J lost 8, with 11 bases in between. DNA for the CDR3: TGTGCCAGCAGCGTAGGGGGTTTCTGGGGCTACACCTTC. It is translated as CASSVGGFWGYTF.

This sequence joins TRBV5-1 and TRBJ1-1; 7 bases align to TRBD1. Germline V gene sequence: CDR1 SGHRS, CDR2 YFSETQ. V shed 2 bases, J shed 5 bases, and the junction held 6 bases outside the gene matches. CDR3 length equals 14 residues. For the CDR3, the DNA is TGCGCCAGCAGCTTTACAGGGGCGGGAACTGAAGCTTTCTTT. This translates into CASSFTGAGTEAFF.

This clone has only one observation. This chain links TRBV5-1 with TRBJ1-2; 7 nucleotides agree with TRBD1. This CDR3 contains 15 residues. The germline gives CDR1 SGHRS, CDR2 YFSETQ. Trimming cost V 4 bases and J 0 bases; bases outside gene matches: 6. In nucleotides, the CDR3 is TGCGCCAGCAGCGAGACTGGGACAGCTAACTATGGCTACACCTTC. Protein sequence: CASSETGTANYGYTF.

The chain uses TRBV28 and TRBJ2-1; tentatively, D is TRBD1 or TRBD2 (6 bases each). The CDR3 runs 15 residues. V was cut by 7 bases and J by 3 bases, with 16 bases left in between. Germline V gene data show CDR1 as MDHEN and CDR2 as SYDVKM. The CDR3, as DNA: TGTGCCAGCACTTATACCGGGGGCCTCTACAATGAGCAGTTCTTC. Its protein product is CASTYTGGLYNEQFF.

The chain couples TRBV10-2 to TRBJ2-7, with D unclear. V lost 7 bases to trimming and J lost 3 bases, with 16 bases between them. The CDR3 runs 14 residues. CDR1 and CDR2 from the germline V gene are WSHSY and SAAADI. CDR3 sequence: CASTPASVYYEQYF. The DNA of the CDR3 is TGCGCCAGCACCCCAGCCTCCGTCTACTACGAGCAGTACTTC.

This clone was seen just once. The genes are TRBV6-5 and TRBJ2-5; 8 nucleotides line up with TRBD1. Looked up from germline, CDR1 is MNHEY and CDR2 is SVGAGI. Unmatched junction bases numbered 8, after V lost 6 bases and J lost 5 bases. The CDR3 runs to 14 residues. CDR3: CASSGDRGTETQYF. The CDR3 DNA reads as TGTGCCAGCAGCGGAGACAGGGGCACGGAGACCCAGTACTTC.

The chain is built from TRBV19 and TRBJ2-1; D gene uncertain. The CDR3 has 13 residues. The germline V gene has CDR1 LNHDA and CDR2 SQIVND (reference sequence). Trimming stripped 2 bases from V and 6 bases from J, with 8 bases between. CDR3 nucleotides: TGTGCCAGTAGTATATTGCACGGCAATGAGCAGTTCTTC. Translated, it gives CASSILHGNEQFF.

J is TRBJ2-7 and V is TRBV5-8; D gene uncertain. Germline-derived CDR1 and CDR2 are SGHTS and YDEGEE. This CDR3 is 12 amino acids long. V dropped 0 bases and J dropped 4 bases, with 5 bases sitting between them. The CDR3 DNA follows: TGTGCCAGCAGCTTGGCACTGTACGAGCAGTACTTC. Protein product: CASSLALYEQYF.

The chain carries TRBV6-5 and TRBJ2-7; D might be TRBD1 (5 bases). V was cut by 5 bases and J by 3 bases, with 14 bases left in between. Looked up from germline, CDR1 is MNHEY and CDR2 is SVGAGI. This CDR3 comprises 14 residues. The chain's CDR3 is CASSPRQKNYEQYF. The CDR3 DNA sequence: TGTGCCAGCAGTCCCCGACAGAAGAACTACGAGCAGTACTTC.

The V gene is TRBV27, the J gene TRBJ1-6; D uncertain. Trimming removed 2 bases from V and 6 bases from J, with 8 bases in between. Germline CDR1 MNHEY, CDR2 SMNVEV (reference sequence). The CDR3 covers 14 residues. The CDR3 DNA follows: TGTGCCAGCAGTTTAATCGGATTTAATTCACCCCTCCACTTT. This encodes CASSLIGFNSPLHF.

The chain has TRBV12-2 and TRBJ2-1. TRBV12-2 is a pseudogene. The CDR3 spans 17 residues. The CDR3 coding sequence is TGTGCAAGTCGCTTAAAGTCCGTTCCTTACCTCCACAATGAGCAGTTCTTC. This gives the protein CASRLKSVPYLHNEQFF.

CDR3 sequence (DNA): TGTGCCAGCAGTCCAGACAGGGGCGCGGAAGCTTTCTTT. It yields the protein CASSPDRGAEAFF. This chain uses TRBV28 with TRBJ1-1, with 8 bases aligning to TRBD1. V lost 5 bases, J lost 8 bases, and 7 bases stayed unmatched. Germline V gene sequence: CDR1 MDHEN, CDR2 SYDVKM. This CDR3 contains 13 residues.

The J gene is TRBJ1-1, the V gene TRBV9; D is ambiguous. This CDR3 contains 17 residues. Per the germline V gene, CDR1 is SGDLS and CDR2 is YYNGEE. V dropped 1 base and J dropped 0 bases, with 16 bases sitting between them. The DNA of the CDR3 is TGTGCCAGCAGCGTAAGTACAGCCCCCTCGATGAACACTGAAGCTTTCTTT. This sequence encodes CASSVSTAPSMNTEAFF. The complete variable domain, with remaining parts taken from reference TRBV9 and TRBJ1-1, reads DSGVTQTPKHLITATGQRVTLRCSPRSGDLSVYWYQQSLDQGLQFLIQYYNGEERAKGNILERFSAQQFPDLHSELNLSSLELGDSALYFCASSVSTAPSMNTEAFFGQGTRLTVV.

The chain uses TRBV4-1 and TRBJ2-7, with TRBD1 matching 10 bases. CDR3 length: 13 amino acids. With 2 bases clipped from V and 8 bases from J, the junction kept 3 bases outside the gene matches. The germline V gene encodes CDR1 MGHRA and CDR2 YSYEKL. Here the CDR3 DNA reads TGCGCCAGCAGCCAATCGACAGGGGGCAAGCAGTACTTC. This gives the protein CASSQSTGGKQYF.

V and J are TRBV2 and TRBJ2-7, with TRBD1 identical over 8 bases. Trimming took 1 base from V and 4 from J; bases not matched to a gene: 9. This CDR3 comprises 16 residues. Per the germline V gene, CDR1 is SNHLY and CDR2 is FYNNEI. The CDR3 sequence is CASSEDPGTGAYEQYF. CDR3 bases: TGTGCCAGCAGTGAAGACCCCGGGACAGGAGCTTACGAGCAGTACTTC.

The CDR3 is CASSLVQGTYQETQYF. In DNA form, the CDR3 reads TGTGCCAGCAGCTTAGTGCAGGGGACATACCAAGAGACCCAGTACTTC. V usage is TRBV11-2 and J usage is TRBJ2-5; a possible D gene is TRBD1 (6 bases). The CDR3 is made up of 16 amino acids. The germline V gene has CDR1 SGHAT and CDR2 FQNNGV. The V end was cut by 1 base, the J end by 0 bases, with 12 bases between. The full variable domain, rest sourced from reference TRBV11-2 and TRBJ2-5, is EAGVAQSPRYKIIEKRQSVAFWCNPISGHATLYWYQQILGQGPKLLIQFQNNGVVDDSQLPKDRFSAERLKGVDSTLKIQPAKLEDSAVYLCASSLVQGTYQETQYFGPGTRLLVL.